Following are 9 T cell receptor beta chains from one sample sequenced in a study of T cell responses to AZD1222 COVID-19 vaccine. TCRdb keeps only in-frame clones here, not all; method: immunoSEQ multiplex PCR. The data show 130,000 to 150,000 clones, about 86% seen once. The material sequenced was peripheral blood, taken 28 days after the second AZD1222 dose. The receptor source for this set is an adult who received the AZD1222 COVID-19 vaccine.

About this clone: In the same sample, other DNA sequences code for this CDR3. The V call is TRBV19, the J call TRBJ2-2, with D perhaps TRBD1 or TRBD2 (6 bases each). CDR1 and CDR2 from the germline V gene are LNHDA and SQIVND (reference sequence). CDR3 length: 17 amino acids. V lost 5 bases, J lost 5 bases, and 21 bases lay in between. CDR3 sequence reads: CASSDPGGPRVTGELFF. In nucleotides, the CDR3 is TGTGCCAGTAGTGATCCCGGGGGCCCCAGGGTAACCGGGGAGCTGTTTTTT.

The V gene is TRBV12-3 or TRBV12-4, the J gene TRBJ2-2; D unclear. The CDR3 extends over 12 amino acids. V lost 5 bases to trimming and J lost 4 bases, with 5 bases between them. CDR3 coding DNA: TGTGCCAGCAGTCCCCTCACCGGGGAGCTGTTTTTT. Protein: CASSPLTGELFF.

The V and J genes are TRBV7-2 and TRBJ2-2; D possibly matches TRBD1 or TRBD2 (5 bases each). There are 15 residues in the CDR3. Germline V CDR1 and CDR2: SGHTA, FQGNSA. V was cut by 0 bases and J by 4 bases, with 9 bases left in between. The CDR3 is CASSLAGDPTGELFF. The CDR3 DNA reads as TGTGCCAGCAGCTTAGCGGGGGACCCCACCGGGGAGCTGTTTTTT.

V and J are TRBV3-1 (or the pseudogene TRBV3-2) and TRBJ2-5; D tentatively fits TRBD1 or TRBD2 (5 bases each). V lost 1 base and J 3 bases, leaving 12 bases between the germline ends. The CDR3 has 15 residues. Germline CDR1 and CDR2: LGHDT and YNNKEL (reference sequence). The CDR3 nucleotides are TGTGCCAGCAGCCAAGTTAATCGGGACGAAGAGACCCAGTACTTC. Encoded protein: CASSQVNRDEETQYF.

The V gene is TRBV19, the J gene TRBJ1-3, with 7 bases aligning to TRBD1. Germline CDR1 LNHDA, CDR2 SQIVND (reference sequence). There are 15 residues in the CDR3. V was pared by 4 bases and J by 2 bases, with 5 bases of the junction left unmatched. CDR3: CASSTTGTAGNTIYF. The CDR3 coding sequence is TGTGCCAGTAGTACAACCGGGACAGCTGGAAACACCATATATTTT.

This sequence joins TRBV13 and TRBJ2-2, with 10 bases that match TRBD1. CDR3 length: 16 amino acids. CDR1 and CDR2 (germline): PRHDT, FYEKMQ (reference sequence). Trimming cost V 5 bases and J 0 bases; bases outside gene matches: 3. The CDR3 sequence: CASSPGTGANTGELFF. DNA of the CDR3: TGTGCCAGCAGCCCCGGGACAGGGGCGAACACCGGGGAGCTGTTTTTT.

Only one count was recorded for this clone. V gene TRBV4-2 combines with J gene TRBJ1-3, with a tentative D call TRBD1 (6 bases). The CDR3 length is 17 residues. The ends were cut back, 0 bases at V and 1 base at J, with 13 bases in the middle. Germline CDR1 is LGHNA and CDR2 is YNFKEQ. DNA of the CDR3: TGTGCCAGCAGCCAAGATCAGGGGCCAGGGTCTGGAAACACCATATATTTT. It translates to CASSQDQGPGSGNTIYF.

The J gene is TRBJ2-7, the V gene TRBV7-8; no reliable D call. Trimming removed 2 bases from V and 0 bases from J, with 17 bases in between. This CDR3 region has 17 residues. The germline CDR1 and CDR2 sequences are SGHVS and FQNEAQ. CDR3 amino acids: CASSLPLRFATSYEQYF. The CDR3 region has the DNA TGTGCCAGCAGCTTACCCCTTCGATTTGCTACCTCCTACGAGCAGTACTTC.

The chain has TRBV6-5 and TRBJ2-3; D remains unclear. Germline V lookup: CDR1 MNHEY, CDR2 SVGAGI. V lost 2 bases to trimming and J lost 5 bases, with 8 bases between them. The CDR3 runs 13 residues. Here the CDR3 reads CASSYNSEDTQYF. Here the CDR3 DNA reads TGTGCCAGCAGTTACAACTCCGAAGATACGCAGTATTTT.